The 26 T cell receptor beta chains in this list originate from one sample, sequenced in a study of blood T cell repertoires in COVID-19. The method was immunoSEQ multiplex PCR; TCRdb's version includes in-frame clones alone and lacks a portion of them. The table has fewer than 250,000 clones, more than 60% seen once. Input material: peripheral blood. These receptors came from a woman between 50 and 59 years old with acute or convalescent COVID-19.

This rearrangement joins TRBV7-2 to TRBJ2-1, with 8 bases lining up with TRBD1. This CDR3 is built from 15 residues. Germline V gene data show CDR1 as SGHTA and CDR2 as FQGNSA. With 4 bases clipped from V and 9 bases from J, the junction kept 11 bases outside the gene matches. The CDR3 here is CASSSGDRRHFEQFF. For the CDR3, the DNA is TGTGCCAGCAGCTCAGGGGACAGGAGGCATTTTGAGCAGTTCTTC.

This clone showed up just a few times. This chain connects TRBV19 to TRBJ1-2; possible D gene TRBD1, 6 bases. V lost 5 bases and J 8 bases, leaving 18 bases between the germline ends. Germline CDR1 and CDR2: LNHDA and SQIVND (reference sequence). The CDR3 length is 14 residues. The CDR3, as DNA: TGTGCCAGTAGTCCTCGGACAGCCCCGAGGGGCTACACCTTC. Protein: CASSPRTAPRGYTF.

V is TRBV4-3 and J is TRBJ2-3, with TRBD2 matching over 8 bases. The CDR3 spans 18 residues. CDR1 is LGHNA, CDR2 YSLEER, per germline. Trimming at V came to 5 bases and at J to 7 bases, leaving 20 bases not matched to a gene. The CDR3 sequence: CASSYGYSGGSLMNTQYF. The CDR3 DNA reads TGCGCCAGCAGCTATGGGTATTCGGGAGGGTCCCTGATGAATACGCAGTATTTT.

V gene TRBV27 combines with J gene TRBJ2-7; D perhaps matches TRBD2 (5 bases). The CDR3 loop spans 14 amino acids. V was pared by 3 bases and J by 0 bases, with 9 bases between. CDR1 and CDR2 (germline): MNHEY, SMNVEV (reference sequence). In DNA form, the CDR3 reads TGTGCCAGCAGTTTCGACGGGAACTCCTACGAGCAGTACTTC. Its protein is CASSFDGNSYEQYF.

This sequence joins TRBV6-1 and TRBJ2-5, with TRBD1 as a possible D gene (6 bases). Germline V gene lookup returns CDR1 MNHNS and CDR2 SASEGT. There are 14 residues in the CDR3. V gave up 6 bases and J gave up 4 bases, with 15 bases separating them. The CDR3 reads CASSYSGTLETQYF. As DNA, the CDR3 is TGTGCCAGCAGCTATTCCGGGACATTAGAGACCCAGTACTTC.

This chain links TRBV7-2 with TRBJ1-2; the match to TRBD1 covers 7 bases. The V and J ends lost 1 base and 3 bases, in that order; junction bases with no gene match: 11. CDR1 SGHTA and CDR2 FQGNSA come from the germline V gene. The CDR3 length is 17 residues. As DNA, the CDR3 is TGTGCCAGCAGCTTAGTGGTTAGGCAGGGGGGTGACTATGGCTACACCTTC. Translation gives CASSLVVRQGGDYGYTF.

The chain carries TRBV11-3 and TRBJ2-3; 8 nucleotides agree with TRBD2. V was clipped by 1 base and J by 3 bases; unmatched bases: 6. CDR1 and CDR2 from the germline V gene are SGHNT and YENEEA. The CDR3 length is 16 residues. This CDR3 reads CASSLGRSGRTDTQYF. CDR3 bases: TGTGCCAGCAGCTTAGGCCGCAGCGGGAGAACAGATACGCAGTATTTT. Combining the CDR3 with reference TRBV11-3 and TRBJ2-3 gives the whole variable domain EAGVVQSPRYKIIEKKQPVAFWCNPISGHNTLYWYLQNLGQGPELLIRYENEEAVDDSQLPKDRFSAERLKGVDSTLKIQPAELGDSAVYLCASSLGRSGRTDTQYFGPGTRLTVL.

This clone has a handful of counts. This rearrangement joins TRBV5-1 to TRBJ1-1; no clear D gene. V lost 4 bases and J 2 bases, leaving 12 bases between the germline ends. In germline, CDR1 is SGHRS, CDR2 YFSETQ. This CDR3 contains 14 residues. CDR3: CASSVIPTNTEAFF. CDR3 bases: TGCGCCAGCAGCGTGATCCCTACCAACACTGAAGCTTTCTTT. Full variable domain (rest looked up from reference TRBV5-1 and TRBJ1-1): KAGVTQTPRYLIKTRGQQVTLSCSPISGHRSVSWYQQTPGQGLQFLFEYFSETQRNKGNFPGRFSGRQFSNSRSEMNVSTLELGDSALYLCASSVIPTNTEAFFGQGTRLTVV.

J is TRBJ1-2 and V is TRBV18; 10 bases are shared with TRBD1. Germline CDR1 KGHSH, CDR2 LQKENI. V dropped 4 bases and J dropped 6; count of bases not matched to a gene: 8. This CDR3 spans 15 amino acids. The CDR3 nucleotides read TGTGCCAGCTCACTTCCCCCCGGGACAGGGGATGGCTACACCTTC. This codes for CASSLPPGTGDGYTF.

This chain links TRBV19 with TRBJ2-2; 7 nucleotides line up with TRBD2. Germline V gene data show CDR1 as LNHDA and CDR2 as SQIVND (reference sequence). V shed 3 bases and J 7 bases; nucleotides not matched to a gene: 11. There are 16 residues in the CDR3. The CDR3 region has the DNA TGTGCCAGTAGTATGATCGCGGGAGCGGATATCGGGGAGCTGTTTTTT. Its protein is CASSMIAGADIGELFF.

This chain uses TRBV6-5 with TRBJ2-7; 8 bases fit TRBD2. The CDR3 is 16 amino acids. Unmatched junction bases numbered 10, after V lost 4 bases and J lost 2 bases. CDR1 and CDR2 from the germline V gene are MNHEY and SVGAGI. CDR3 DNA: TGTGCCAGCAGTTTTACTAGCGGCCAAAGACCCTACGAGCAGTACTTC. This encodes CASSFTSGQRPYEQYF.

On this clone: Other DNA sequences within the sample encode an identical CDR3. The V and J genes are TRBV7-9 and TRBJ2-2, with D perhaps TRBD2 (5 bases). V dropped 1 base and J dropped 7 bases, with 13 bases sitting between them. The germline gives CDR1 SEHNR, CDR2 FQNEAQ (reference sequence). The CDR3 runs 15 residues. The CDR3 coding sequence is TGTGCCAGCAGCTTAGAGCGGTTGGCAGGCGGGGAGCTGTTTTTT. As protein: CASSLERLAGGELFF.

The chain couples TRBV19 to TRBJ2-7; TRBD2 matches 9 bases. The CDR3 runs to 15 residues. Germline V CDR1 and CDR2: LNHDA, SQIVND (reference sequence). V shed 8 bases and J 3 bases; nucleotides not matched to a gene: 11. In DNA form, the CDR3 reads TGTGCCAGTTCCCACCGACTAGCGGTGAACTACGAGCAGTACTTC. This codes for CASSHRLAVNYEQYF.

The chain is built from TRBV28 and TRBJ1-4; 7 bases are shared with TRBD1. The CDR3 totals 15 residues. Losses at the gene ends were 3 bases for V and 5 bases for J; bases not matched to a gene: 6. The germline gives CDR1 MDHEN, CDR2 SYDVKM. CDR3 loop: CASSFLQGENEKLFF. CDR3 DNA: TGTGCCAGCAGTTTCCTTCAGGGGGAGAATGAAAAACTGTTTTTT.

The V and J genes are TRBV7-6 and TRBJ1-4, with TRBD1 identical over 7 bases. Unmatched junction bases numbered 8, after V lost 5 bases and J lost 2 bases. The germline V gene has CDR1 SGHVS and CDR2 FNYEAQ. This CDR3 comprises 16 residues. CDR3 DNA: TGTGCCAGCAGCCGGGGACAGTTGCGTACTAATGAAAAACTGTTTTTT. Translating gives CASSRGQLRTNEKLFF. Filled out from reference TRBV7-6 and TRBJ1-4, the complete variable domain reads GAGVSQSPRYKVTKRGQDVALRCDPISGHVSLYWYRQALGQGPEFLTYFNYEAQQDKSGLPNDRFSAERPEGSISTLTIQRTEQRDSAMYRCASSRGQLRTNEKLFFGSGTQLSVL.

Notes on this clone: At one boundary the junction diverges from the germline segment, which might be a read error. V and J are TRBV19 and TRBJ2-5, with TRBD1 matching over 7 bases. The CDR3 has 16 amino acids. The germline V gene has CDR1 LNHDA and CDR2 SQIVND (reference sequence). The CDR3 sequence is CASSNNRGWVQGTQYF. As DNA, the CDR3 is TGTGCCAGTAGTAACAACAGGGGATGGGTCCAAGGGACCCAGTACTTC.

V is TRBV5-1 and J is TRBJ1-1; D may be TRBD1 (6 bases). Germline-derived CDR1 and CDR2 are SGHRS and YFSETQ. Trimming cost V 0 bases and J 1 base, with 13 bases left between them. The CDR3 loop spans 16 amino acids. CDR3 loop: CASSLAQGSGNTEAFF. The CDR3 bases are TGCGCCAGCAGCTTGGCCCAGGGGTCGGGGAACACTGAAGCTTTCTTT. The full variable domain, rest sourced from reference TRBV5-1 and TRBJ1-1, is KAGVTQTPRYLIKTRGQQVTLSCSPISGHRSVSWYQQTPGQGLQFLFEYFSETQRNKGNFPGRFSGRQFSNSRSEMNVSTLELGDSALYLCASSLAQGSGNTEAFFGQGTRLTVV.

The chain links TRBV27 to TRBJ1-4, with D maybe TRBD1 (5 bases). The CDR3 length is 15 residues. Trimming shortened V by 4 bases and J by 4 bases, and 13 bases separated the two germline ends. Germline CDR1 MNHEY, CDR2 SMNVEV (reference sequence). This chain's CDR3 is CASSSLQELNEKLFF. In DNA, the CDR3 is TGTGCCAGCAGTTCCCTACAGGAACTTAATGAAAAACTGTTTTTT.

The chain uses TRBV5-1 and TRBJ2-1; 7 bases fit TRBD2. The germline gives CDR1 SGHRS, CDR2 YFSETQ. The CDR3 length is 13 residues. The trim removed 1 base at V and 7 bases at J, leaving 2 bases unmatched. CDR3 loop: CASSLSGVNEQFF. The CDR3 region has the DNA TGCGCCAGCAGCTTGAGCGGGGTGAATGAGCAGTTCTTC.

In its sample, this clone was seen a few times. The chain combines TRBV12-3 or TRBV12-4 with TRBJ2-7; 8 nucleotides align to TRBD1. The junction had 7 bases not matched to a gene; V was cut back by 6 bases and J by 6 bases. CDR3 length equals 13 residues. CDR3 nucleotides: TGTGCCAGCAGGTCTGGACAGGGCCCCGAGCAGTACTTC. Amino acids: CASRSGQGPEQYF.

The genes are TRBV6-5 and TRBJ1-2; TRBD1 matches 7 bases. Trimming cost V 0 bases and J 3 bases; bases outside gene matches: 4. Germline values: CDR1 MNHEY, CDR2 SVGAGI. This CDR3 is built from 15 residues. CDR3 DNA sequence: TGTGCCAGCAGTTACTCGGGGGACAGTCACTATGGCTACACCTTC. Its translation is CASSYSGDSHYGYTF.

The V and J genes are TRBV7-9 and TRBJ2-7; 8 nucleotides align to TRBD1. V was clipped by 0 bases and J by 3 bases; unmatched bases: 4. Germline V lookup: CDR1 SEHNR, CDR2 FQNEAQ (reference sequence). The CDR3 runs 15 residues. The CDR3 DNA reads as TGTGCCAGCAGCTTAGCGTCCACAGGGGGCTACGAGCAGTACTTC. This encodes CASSLASTGGYEQYF.

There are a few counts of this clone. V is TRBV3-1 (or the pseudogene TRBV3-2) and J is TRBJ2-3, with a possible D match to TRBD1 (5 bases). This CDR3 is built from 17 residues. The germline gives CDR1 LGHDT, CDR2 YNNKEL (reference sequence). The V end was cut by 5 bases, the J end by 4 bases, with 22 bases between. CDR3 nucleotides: TGTGCCAGCAGCTCCCCAAGGGGCCGAGATTGGGCAGATACGCAGTATTTT. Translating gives CASSSPRGRDWADTQYF.

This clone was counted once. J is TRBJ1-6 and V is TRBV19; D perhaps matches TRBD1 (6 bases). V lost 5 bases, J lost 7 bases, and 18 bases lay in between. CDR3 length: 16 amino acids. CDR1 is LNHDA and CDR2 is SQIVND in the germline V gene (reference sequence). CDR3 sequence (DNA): TGTGCCAGTAGTCGAGCAGGACAGAGTAACAATTCACCCCTCCACTTT. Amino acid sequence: CASSRAGQSNNSPLHF.

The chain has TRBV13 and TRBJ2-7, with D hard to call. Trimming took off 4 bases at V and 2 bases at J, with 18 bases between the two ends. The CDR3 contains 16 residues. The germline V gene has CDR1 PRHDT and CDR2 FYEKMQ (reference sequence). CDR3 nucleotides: TGTGCCAGCAGCTACGATCCGGCGGCCATCACCTACGAGCAGTACTTC. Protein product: CASSYDPAAITYEQYF.

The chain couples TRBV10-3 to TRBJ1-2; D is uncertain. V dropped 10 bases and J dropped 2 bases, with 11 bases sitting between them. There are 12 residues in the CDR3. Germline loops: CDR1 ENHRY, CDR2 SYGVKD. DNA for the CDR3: TGTGCCACCCGCACGGGGAACTATGGCTACACCTTC. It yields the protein CATRTGNYGYTF.